Below are 8 T cell receptor beta chains sequenced from a single sample in a study of blood T cell repertoires in COVID-19. Using immunoSEQ multiplex PCR, the repertoire was profiled, and TCRdb retains in-frame clones only, with some absent. The sample contains roughly 190,000 clones, more than 85% of which appear only once. The specimen was PBMCs or T cells enriched from blood (not recorded which). The source is a woman aged 40 to 50 in a cohort exposed to, infected with or recovered from COVID-19 (not recorded which).

The CDR3 bases are TGCGCCAGCAGCCTCCACCGGGGTGGATGGTACTCTGGAAACACCATATATTTT. The encoded protein is CASSLHRGGWYSGNTIYF. The V call is TRBV5-1, the J call TRBJ1-3; D is unclear. With 4 bases removed from V and 0 bases from J, the gap between germline ends came to 20 bases. The CDR3 covers 18 residues. The germline V gene encodes CDR1 SGHRS and CDR2 YFSETQ.

The chain employs TRBV3-1 (or the pseudogene TRBV3-2) and TRBJ2-7; 10 bases fit TRBD1. V dropped 1 base and J dropped 3; count of bases not matched to a gene: 6. This CDR3 comprises 16 residues. The V gene's germline CDR1 is LGHDT and CDR2 YNNKEL (reference sequence). The CDR3 nucleotides read TGTGCCAGCAGCCAAGTCGGGGGACAGGGGATCTACGAGCAGTACTTC. It yields the protein CASSQVGGQGIYEQYF.

This rearrangement joins TRBV24-1 to TRBJ1-2, with D unresolved. The V end was cut by 3 bases, the J end by 0 bases, with 7 bases between. The CDR3 length is 14 residues. Germline CDR1 reads KGHDR; CDR2 reads SFDVKD. This CDR3 reads CATSDLATNYGYTF. The CDR3 nucleotides read TGTGCCACCAGTGATCTGGCAACTAACTATGGCTACACCTTC.

V is TRBV29-1 and J is TRBJ2-2; the D gene is possibly TRBD2 (5 bases). The CDR3 consists of 11 residues. In germline, CDR1 is SQVTM, CDR2 ANQGSEA. V was cut by 6 bases and J by 5 bases, with 7 bases left in between. The CDR3 DNA reads as TGCAGCGTGTGGGAGACCGGGGAGCTGTTTTTT. Protein sequence: CSVWETGELFF.

The chain links TRBV30 to TRBJ2-7; the match to TRBD1 covers 9 bases. Germline V gives CDR1 GTSNPN, CDR2 SVGIG (reference sequence). The CDR3 has 14 amino acids. V trimming: 1 base; J trimming: 2 bases; junction bases outside the gene matches: 3. The CDR3 spells CAWSGGTGPYEQYF. DNA for the CDR3: TGTGCCTGGAGTGGGGGGACAGGGCCCTACGAGCAGTACTTC.

The V call is TRBV12-3 or TRBV12-4, the J call TRBJ2-7; D is possibly TRBD1 (7 bases). The CDR3 loop spans 13 amino acids. V was trimmed by 6 bases and J by 6 bases, leaving 15 bases between them. The chain's CDR3 is CASSRGELGEQYF. CDR3 sequence (DNA): TGTGCCAGCAGCAGGGGGGAATTGGGCGAGCAGTACTTC.

The J gene is TRBJ2-1, the V gene TRBV24-1; 7 nucleotides line up with TRBD2. CDR1 is KGHDR, CDR2 SFDVKD, per germline. J gave up 6 bases and V 4 bases, and 8 bases lay outside the gene matches. This CDR3 contains 15 residues. The CDR3 reads CATSDLAPGGNEQFF. The CDR3 DNA reads TGTGCCACCAGTGACCTCGCTCCGGGGGGCAATGAGCAGTTCTTC.

The chain links TRBV7-9 to TRBJ1-1; the D gene is possibly TRBD1 (6 bases). V was clipped by 3 bases and J by 11 bases, with 13 bases between them. CDR3 length: 12 residues. Looked up from germline, CDR1 is SEHNR and CDR2 is FQNEAQ (reference sequence). The CDR3 region has the DNA TGTGCCAGCAGCTTCGACAGGTCAGGGGCTTTCTTT. Protein sequence: CASSFDRSGAFF.